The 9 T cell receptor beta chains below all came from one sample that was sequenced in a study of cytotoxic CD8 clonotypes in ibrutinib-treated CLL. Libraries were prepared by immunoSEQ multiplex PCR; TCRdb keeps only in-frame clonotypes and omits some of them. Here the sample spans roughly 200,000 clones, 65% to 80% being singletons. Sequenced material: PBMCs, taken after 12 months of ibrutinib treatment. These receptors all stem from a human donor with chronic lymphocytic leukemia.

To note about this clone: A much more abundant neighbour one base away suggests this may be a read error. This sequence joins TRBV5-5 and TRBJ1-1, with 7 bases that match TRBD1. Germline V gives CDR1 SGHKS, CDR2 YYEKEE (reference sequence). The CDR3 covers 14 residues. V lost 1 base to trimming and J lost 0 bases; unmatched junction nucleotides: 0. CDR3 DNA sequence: TGTGCCAGCAGCTTGACAGGGGTGAACACTGAAGCTTTCTTT. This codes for CASSLTGVNTEAFF.

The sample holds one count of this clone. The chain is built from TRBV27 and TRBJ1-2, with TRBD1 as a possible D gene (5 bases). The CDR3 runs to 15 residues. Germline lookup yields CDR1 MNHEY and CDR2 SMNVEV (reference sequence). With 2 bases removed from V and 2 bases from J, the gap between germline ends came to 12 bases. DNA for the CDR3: TGTGCCAGCAGTTTAAGGCAGGGAACCAACTATGGCTACACCTTC. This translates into CASSLRQGTNYGYTF.

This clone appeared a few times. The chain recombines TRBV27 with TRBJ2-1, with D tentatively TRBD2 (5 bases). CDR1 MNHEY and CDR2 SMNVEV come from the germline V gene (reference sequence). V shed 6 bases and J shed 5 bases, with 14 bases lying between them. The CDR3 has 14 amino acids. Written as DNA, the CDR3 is TGTGCCAGCAGAGCCCTCCTGAGGGACAATGAGCAGTTCTTC. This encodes CASRALLRDNEQFF.

The CDR3 reads CSVGSSGGRTDTQYF. The CDR3 bases are TGCAGCGTTGGCTCATCAGGGGGCCGCACAGATACGCAGTATTTT. The J gene is TRBJ2-3, the V gene TRBV29-1; 8 bases fit TRBD1. The CDR3 is 15 amino acids. The V gene end was trimmed by 4 bases and the J gene end by 1 base; junction bases not matched to a gene: 7. Germline values: CDR1 SQVTM, CDR2 ANQGSEA.

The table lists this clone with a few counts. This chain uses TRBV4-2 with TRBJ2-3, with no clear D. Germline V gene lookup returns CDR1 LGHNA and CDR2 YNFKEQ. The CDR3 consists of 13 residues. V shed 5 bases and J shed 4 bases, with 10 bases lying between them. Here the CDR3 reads CASSSLIPDTQYF. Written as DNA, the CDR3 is TGTGCCAGCAGCTCCTTAATCCCAGATACGCAGTATTTT.

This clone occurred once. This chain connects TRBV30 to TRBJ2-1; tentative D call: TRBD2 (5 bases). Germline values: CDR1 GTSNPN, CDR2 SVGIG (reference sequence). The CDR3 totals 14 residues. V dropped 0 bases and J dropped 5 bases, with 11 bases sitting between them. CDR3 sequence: CAWSVPSGNNEQFF. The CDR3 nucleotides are TGTGCCTGGAGTGTACCCAGCGGAAACAATGAGCAGTTCTTC.

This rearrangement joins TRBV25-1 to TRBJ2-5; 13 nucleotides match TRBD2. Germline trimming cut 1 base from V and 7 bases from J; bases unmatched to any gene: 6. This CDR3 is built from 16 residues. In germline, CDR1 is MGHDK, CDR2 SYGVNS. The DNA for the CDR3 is TGTGCCAGCAGTGAATTGGGGACTAGCGGGAAGGGGACCCAGTACTTC. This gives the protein CASSELGTSGKGTQYF. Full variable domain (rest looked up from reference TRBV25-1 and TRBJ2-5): EADIYQTPRYLVIGTGKKITLECSQTMGHDKMYWYQQDPGMELHLIHYSYGVNSTEKGDLSSESTVSRIRTEHFPLTLESARPSHTSQYLCASSELGTSGKGTQYFGPGTRLLVL.

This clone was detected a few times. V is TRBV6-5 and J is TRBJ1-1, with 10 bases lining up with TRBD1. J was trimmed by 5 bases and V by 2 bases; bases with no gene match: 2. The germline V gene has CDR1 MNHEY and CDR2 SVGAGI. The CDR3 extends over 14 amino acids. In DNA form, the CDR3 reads TGTGCCAGCAGTTACGACAGGGGGCTTACTGAAGCTTTCTTT. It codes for CASSYDRGLTEAFF.

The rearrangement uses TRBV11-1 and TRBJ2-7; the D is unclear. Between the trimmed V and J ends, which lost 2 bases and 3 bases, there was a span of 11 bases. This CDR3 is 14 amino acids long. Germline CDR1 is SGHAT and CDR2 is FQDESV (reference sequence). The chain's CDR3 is CASSLWRQNYEQYF. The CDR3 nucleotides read TGTGCCAGCAGCTTATGGCGGCAGAACTACGAGCAGTACTTC.